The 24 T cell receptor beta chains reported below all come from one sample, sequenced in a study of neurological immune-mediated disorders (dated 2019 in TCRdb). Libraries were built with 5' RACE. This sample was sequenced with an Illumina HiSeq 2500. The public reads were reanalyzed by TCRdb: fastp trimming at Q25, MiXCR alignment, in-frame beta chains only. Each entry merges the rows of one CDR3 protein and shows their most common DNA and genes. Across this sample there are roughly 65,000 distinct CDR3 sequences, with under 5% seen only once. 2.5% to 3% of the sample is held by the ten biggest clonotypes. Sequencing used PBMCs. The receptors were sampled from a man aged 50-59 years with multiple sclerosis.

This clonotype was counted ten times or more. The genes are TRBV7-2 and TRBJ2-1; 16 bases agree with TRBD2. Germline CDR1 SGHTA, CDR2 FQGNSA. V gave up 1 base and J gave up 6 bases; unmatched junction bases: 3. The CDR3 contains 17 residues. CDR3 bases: TGTGCCAGCAGCTTAGTAGGGACTAGCGGGGGGGTCAATGAGCAGTTCTTC. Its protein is CASSLVGTSGGVNEQFF.

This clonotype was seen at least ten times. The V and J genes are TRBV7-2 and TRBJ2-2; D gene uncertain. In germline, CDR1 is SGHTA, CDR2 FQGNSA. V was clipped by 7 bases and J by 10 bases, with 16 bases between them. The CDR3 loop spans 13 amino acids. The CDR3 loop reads CASTKTPPSELFF. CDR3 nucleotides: TGTGCCAGCACAAAAACCCCCCCCTCGGAGCTGTTTTTT.

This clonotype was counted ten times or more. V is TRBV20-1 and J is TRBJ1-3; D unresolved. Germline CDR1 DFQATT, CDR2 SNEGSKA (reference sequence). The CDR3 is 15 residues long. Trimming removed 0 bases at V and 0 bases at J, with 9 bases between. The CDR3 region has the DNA TGCAGTGCTAGAGATGATAGGAGCTCTGGAAACACCATATATTTT. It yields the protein CSARDDRSSGNTIYF.

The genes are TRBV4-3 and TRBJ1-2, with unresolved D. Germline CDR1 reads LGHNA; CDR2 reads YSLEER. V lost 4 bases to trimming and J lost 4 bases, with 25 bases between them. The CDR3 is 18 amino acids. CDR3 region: CASSPRTSKTEVLYGYTF. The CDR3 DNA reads TGCGCCAGCAGCCCCAGAACCAGCAAGACGGAGGTCCTCTATGGCTACACCTTC.

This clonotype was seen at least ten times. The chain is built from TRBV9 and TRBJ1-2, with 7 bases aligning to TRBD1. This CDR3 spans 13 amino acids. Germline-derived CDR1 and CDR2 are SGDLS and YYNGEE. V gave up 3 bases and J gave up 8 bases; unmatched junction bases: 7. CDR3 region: CASSAGTAGGYTF. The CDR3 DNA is TGTGCCAGCAGCGCCGGGACAGCTGGCGGCTACACCTTC.

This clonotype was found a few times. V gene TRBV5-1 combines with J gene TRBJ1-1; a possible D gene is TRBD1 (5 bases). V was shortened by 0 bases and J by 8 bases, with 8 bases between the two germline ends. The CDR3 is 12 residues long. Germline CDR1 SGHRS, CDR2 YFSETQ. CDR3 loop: CASSLGQGEAFF. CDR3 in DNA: TGCGCCAGCAGCTTGGGGCAGGGAGAAGCTTTCTTT.

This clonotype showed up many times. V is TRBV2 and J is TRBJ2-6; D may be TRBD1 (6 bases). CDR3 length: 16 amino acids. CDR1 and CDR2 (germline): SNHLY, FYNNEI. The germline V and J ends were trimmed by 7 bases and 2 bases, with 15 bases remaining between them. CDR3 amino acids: CASTEQGIAGANVLTF. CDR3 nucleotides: TGTGCCAGCACCGAACAGGGTATCGCTGGGGCCAACGTCCTGACTTTC.

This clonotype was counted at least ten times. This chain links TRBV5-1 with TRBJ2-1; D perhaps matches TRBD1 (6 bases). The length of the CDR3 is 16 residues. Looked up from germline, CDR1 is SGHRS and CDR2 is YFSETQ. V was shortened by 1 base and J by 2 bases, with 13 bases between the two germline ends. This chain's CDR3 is CASSLIRGTTYNEQFF. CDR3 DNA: TGCGCCAGCAGCTTGATCAGGGGTACGACCTACAATGAGCAGTTCTTC.

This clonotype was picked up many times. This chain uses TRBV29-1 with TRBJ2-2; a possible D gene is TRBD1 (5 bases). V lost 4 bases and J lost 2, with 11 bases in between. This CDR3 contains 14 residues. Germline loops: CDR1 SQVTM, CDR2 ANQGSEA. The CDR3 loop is CSVGWGSNTGELFF. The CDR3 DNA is TGCAGCGTTGGGTGGGGCAGTAACACCGGGGAGCTGTTTTTT.

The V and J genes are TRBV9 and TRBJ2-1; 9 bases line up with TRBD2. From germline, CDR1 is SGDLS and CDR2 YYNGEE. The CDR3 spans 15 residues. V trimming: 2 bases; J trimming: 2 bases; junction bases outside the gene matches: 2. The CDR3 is CASSVSGGPYNEQFF. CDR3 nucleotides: TGTGCCAGCAGCGTTAGCGGGGGACCCTACAATGAGCAGTTCTTC.

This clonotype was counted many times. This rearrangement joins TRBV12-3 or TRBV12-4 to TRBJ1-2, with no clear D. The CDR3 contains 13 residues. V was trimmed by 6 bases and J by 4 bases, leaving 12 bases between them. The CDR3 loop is CASSPTGIYGYTF. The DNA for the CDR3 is TGTGCCAGCAGCCCGACGGGGATCTATGGCTACACCTTC.

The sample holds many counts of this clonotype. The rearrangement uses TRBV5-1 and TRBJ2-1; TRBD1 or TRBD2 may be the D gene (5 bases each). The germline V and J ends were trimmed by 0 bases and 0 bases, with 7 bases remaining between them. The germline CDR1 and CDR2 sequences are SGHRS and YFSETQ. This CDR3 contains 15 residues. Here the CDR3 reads CASSLEGSSYNEQFF. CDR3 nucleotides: TGCGCCAGCAGCTTGGAGGGGAGCTCCTACAATGAGCAGTTCTTC.

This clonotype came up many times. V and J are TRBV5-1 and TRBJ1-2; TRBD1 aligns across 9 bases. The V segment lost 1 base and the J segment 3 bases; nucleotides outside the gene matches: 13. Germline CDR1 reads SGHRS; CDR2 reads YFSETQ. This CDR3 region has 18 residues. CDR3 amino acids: CASSLFGGTGFRDYGYTF. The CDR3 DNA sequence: TGCGCCAGCAGCTTGTTTGGCGGGACAGGGTTTAGGGACTATGGCTACACCTTC. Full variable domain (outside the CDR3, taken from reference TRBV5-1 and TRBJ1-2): KAGVTQTPRYLIKTRGQQVTLSCSPISGHRSVSWYQQTPGQGLQFLFEYFSETQRNKGNFPGRFSGRQFSNSRSEMNVSTLELGDSALYLCASSLFGGTGFRDYGYTFGSGTRLTVV.

CDR3 in amino acids: CAITAGLTTYEQYF. Written as DNA, the CDR3 is TGTGCCATCACTGCGGGACTAACAACCTACGAGCAGTACTTC. This chain connects TRBV10-3 to TRBJ2-7, with 7 bases aligning to TRBD2. Trimming at V came to 7 bases and at J to 2 bases, leaving 8 bases not matched to a gene. CDR3 size: 14 residues. CDR1 is ENHRY and CDR2 is SYGVKD in the germline V gene.

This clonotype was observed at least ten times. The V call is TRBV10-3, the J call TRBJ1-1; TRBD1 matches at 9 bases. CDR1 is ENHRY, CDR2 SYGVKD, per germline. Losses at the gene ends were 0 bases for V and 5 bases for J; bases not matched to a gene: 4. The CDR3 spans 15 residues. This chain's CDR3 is CAISESDRGKTEAFF. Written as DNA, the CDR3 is TGTGCCATCAGTGAGTCCGACAGGGGGAAAACTGAAGCTTTCTTT.

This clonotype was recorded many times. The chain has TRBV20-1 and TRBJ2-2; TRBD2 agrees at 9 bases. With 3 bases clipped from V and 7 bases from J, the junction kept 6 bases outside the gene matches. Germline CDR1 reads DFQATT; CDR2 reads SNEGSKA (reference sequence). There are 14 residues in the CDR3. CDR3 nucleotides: TGCAGTGCTAGTCGGCTAGCGGGGCTCGGGGAGCTGTTTTTT. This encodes CSASRLAGLGELFF.

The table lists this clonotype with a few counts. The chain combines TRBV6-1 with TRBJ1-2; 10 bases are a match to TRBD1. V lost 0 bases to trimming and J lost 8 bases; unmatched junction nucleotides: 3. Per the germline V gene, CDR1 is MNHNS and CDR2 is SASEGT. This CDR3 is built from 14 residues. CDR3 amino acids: CASSEAGTGAGYTF. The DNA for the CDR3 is TGTGCCAGCAGTGAAGCTGGGACAGGGGCCGGCTACACCTTC.

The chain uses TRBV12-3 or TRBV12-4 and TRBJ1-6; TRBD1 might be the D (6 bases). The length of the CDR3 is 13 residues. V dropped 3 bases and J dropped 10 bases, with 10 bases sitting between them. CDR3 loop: CASSLTGSSPLHF. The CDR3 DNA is TGTGCCAGCAGTTTGACAGGCAGCTCACCCCTCCACTTT.

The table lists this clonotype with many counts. The CDR3 DNA follows: TGTGCCAGCAGCTTGGCGGGGAGAGGTCATGAGCAGTTCTTC. This translates into CASSLAGRGHEQFF. The chain is built from TRBV7-9 and TRBJ2-1, with D possibly being TRBD2 (6 bases). The CDR3 spans 14 residues. V was shortened by 3 bases and J by 8 bases, with 14 bases between the two germline ends. Germline CDR1 SEHNR, CDR2 FQNEAQ (reference sequence).

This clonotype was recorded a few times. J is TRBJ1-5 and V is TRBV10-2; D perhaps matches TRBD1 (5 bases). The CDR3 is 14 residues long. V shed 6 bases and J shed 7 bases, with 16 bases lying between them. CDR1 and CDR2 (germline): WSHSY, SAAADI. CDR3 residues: CASRDTLVGQPQHF. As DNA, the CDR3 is TGCGCCAGCAGGGACACCTTAGTGGGCCAGCCCCAGCATTTT.

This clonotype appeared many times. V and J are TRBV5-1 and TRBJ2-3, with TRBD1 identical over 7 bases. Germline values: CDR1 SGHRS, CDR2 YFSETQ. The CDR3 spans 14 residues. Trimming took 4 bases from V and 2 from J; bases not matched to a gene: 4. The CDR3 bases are TGCGCCAGCAGCAAAGGGGGCGCCACAGATACGCAGTATTTT. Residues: CASSKGGATDTQYF.

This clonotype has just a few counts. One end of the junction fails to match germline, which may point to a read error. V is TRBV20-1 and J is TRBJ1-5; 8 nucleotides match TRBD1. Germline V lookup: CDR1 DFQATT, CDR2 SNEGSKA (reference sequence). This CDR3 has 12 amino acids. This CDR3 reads CSAAGGNQPQNF. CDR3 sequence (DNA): TGCAGTGCGGCAGGGGGCAATCAGCCCCAGAATTTT.

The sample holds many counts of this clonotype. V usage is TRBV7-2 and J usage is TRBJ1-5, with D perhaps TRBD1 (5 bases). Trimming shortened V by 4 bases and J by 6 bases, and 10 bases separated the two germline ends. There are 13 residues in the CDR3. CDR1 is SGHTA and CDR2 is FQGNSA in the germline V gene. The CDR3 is CASSYGGVQPQHF. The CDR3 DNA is TGTGCCAGCAGCTACGGGGGTGTTCAGCCCCAGCATTTT.

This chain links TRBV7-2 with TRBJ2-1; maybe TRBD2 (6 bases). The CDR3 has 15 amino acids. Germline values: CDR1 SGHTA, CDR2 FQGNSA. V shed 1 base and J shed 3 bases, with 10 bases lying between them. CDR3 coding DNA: TGTGCCAGCAGCTTAGACTGGGGGGTCTACAATGAGCAGTTCTTC. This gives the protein CASSLDWGVYNEQFF. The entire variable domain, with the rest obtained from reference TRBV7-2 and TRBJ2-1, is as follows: GAGVSQSPSNKVTEKGKDVELRCDPISGHTALYWYRQSLGQGLEFLIYFQGNSAPDKSGLPSDRFSAERTGGSVSTLTIQRTQQEDSAVYLCASSLDWGVYNEQFFGPGTRLTVL.